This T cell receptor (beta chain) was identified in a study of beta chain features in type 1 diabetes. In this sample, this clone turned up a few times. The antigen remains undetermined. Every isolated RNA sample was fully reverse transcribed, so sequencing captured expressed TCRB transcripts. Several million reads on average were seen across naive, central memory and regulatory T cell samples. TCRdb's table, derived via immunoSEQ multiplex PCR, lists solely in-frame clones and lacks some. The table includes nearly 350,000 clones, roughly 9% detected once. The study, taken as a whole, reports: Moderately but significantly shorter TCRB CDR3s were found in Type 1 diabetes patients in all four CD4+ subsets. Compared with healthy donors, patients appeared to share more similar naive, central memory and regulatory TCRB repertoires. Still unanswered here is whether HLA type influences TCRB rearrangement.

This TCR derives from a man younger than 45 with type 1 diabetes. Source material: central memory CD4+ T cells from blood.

The CDR3 here is CASSVGAGGYNEQFF. For the CDR3, the DNA is TGTGCCAGCAGCGTAGGAGCGGGGGGCTACAATGAGCAGTTCTTC. The J gene is TRBJ2-1, the V gene TRBV9; TRBD2 agrees at 9 bases. The V gene's germline CDR1 is SGDLS and CDR2 YYNGEE. V gave up 0 bases and J gave up 3 bases; unmatched junction bases: 1. The CDR3 has 15 residues.